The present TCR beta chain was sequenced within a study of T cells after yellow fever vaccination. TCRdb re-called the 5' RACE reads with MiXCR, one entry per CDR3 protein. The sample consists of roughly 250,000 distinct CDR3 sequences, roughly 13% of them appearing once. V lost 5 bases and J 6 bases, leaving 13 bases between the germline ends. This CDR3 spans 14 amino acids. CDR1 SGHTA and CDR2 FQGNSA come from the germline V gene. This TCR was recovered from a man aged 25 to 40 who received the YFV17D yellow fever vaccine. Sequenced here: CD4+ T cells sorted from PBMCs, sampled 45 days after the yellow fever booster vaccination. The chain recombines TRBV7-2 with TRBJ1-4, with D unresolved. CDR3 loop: CASSPRLSDEKLFF. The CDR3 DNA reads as TGTGCCAGCAGCCCCCGCTTGAGCGATGAAAAACTGTTTTTT.